The entry below gives a single T cell receptor beta chain sequence along with its context. Trimming took off 6 bases at V and 2 bases at J, with 12 bases between the two ends. Germline CDR1 is SGHRS and CDR2 is YFSETQ. This CDR3 comprises 13 residues. This sample is part of a study of blood T cells in healthy people across ages. Combining a sample-barcoded 5' primer with a J-beta primer mix, a second PCR ran for roughly 7 to 12 cycles. TCRdb redid the calling of the 5' RACE reads with MiXCR, one entry per CDR3 protein. The sample carries about 1.5 million distinct CDR3 sequences, around 40% recorded once. Total RNA, at least 6 micrograms per sample, was extracted from PBMCs.

This chain connects TRBV5-1 to TRBJ2-7, with D maybe TRBD1 (5 bases). Sequenced material: blood. The TCR originated in a woman younger than 35 in good health. The chain's CDR3 is CASTSGSPYEQYF. The DNA of the CDR3 is TGCGCCAGCACATCAGGGTCGCCCTACGAGCAGTACTTC.